The clone carrying this T cell receptor (beta chain) appeared a few times. This record belongs to a study of CD8 T cells in ankylosing spondylitis. Trimming took 0 bases from V and 10 from J, leaving 10 bases between them. Looked up from germline, CDR1 is DFQATT and CDR2 is SNEGSKA (reference sequence). The CDR3 runs to 12 residues. MiXCR, run by TCRdb on the 5' RACE reads, gives a single entry per CDR3 protein. The sample includes 250,000 to 300,000 distinct CDR3 sequences, over 15% of them seen just once. The TCR sequence derives from a male donor with ankylosing spondylitis or in good health (not recorded which). The sequencing sample was made of blood, either unsorted or a sorted T cell fraction (not recorded which). This rearrangement joins TRBV20-1 to TRBJ2-1, with a tentative D call TRBD2 (5 bases). This CDR3 reads CSARDGLAEQFF. The CDR3 DNA sequence: TGCAGTGCTAGAGATGGTCTAGCAGAGCAGTTCTTC.